This T cell receptor (beta chain) stems from a study of spatial heterogeneity in lung cancer. The overall study: Beta-chain sequences consistently outnumbered alpha-chain sequences in detection. A module score for T cells, taken from matched bulk RNA-seq, correlated strongly with TCR transcript counts in tumor regions.

Time point defined: sample taken at primary tumor resection. This clonotype was picked up many times. What it binds is unknown. All TCR cDNA molecules were individually tagged with a unique molecular identifier. Each CDR3 protein is one row after TCRdb ran MiXCR on the 5' RACE reads. The sample has over 25,000 distinct CDR3 sequences, around 6.5% seen once; the top ten hold 24%. Overall study findings and caveats: Counts of expanded alpha and beta TCRs within tumors tracked the tumor nonsynonymous mutation count.

The sequence was collected from a male donor with early-stage non-small cell lung cancer. Sequencing was performed on lung tumor tissue, taken at surgery.

The CDR3 sequence: CASKGGNTGELFF. The CDR3 DNA reads as TGTGCCAGCAAAGGGGGGAACACCGGGGAGCTGTTTTTT. The chain carries TRBV6-6 and TRBJ2-2; the D gene is possibly TRBD1 (6 bases). The germline CDR1 and CDR2 sequences are MNHNY and SVGAGI (reference sequence). The CDR3 covers 13 residues. The germline V and J ends were trimmed by 7 bases and 1 base, with 7 bases remaining between them.